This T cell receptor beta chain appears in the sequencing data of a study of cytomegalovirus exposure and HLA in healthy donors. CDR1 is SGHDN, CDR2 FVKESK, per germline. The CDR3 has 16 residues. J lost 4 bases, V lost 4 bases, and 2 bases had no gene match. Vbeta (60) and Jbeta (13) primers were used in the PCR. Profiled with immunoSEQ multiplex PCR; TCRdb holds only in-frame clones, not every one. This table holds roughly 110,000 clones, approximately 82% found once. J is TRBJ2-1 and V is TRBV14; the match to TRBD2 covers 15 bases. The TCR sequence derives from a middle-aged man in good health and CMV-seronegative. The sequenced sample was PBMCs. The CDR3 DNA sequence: TGTGCCAGCAGCCTCGGACTAGCGGGGGGGTACAATGAGCAGTTCTTC. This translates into CASSLGLAGGYNEQFF.